One sample yielded the 15 T cell receptor beta chains listed below, sequenced in a study of chemoradiotherapy in HPV16-positive cancers. Profiled with immunoSEQ multiplex PCR; TCRdb holds only in-frame clones, not every one. The sample records several thousand clones, 74% being singletons. Sequencing was performed on tumor tissue, taken from a patient who underwent chemoradiotherapy. These TCRs come from a human donor with HPV-associated anogenital cancer.

This chain links TRBV5-1 with TRBJ2-7; D gene uncertain. CDR1 and CDR2 from the germline V gene are SGHRS and YFSETQ. The CDR3 contains 11 residues. Trimming removed 3 bases at V and 0 bases at J, with 1 base between. CDR3: CASSSSYEQYF. CDR3 nucleotide sequence: TGCGCCAGCAGCTCCTCCTACGAGCAGTACTTC.

This CDR3 is CASSIRVSNTEAFF. The CDR3 nucleotides read TGTGCCAGTAGTATCAGGGTTTCAAACACTGAAGCTTTCTTT. The rearrangement uses TRBV19 and TRBJ1-1; the D gene is possibly TRBD1 (5 bases). V gave up 3 bases and J gave up 2 bases, with 10 bases separating them. The CDR3 covers 14 residues. Per the germline V gene, CDR1 is LNHDA and CDR2 is SQIVND (reference sequence).

This clone was observed a handful of times. The J gene is TRBJ2-5, the V gene TRBV5-1, with TRBD2 as a possible D gene (6 bases). This CDR3 spans 15 amino acids. CDR1 is SGHRS, CDR2 YFSETQ, per germline. V lost 0 bases and J lost 5, with 14 bases in between. This chain's CDR3 is CASSLDRGDGETQYF. The CDR3 DNA follows: TGCGCCAGCAGCTTGGATCGCGGGGATGGGGAGACCCAGTACTTC.

The J gene is TRBJ1-2, the V gene TRBV25-1, with D possibly TRBD1 on 6 matching bases. The CDR3 loop spans 14 amino acids. From germline, CDR1 is MGHDK and CDR2 SYGVNS. Trimming left V 4 bases short and J 4 bases short, with 13 bases between. CDR3 nucleotides: TGTGCCAGCAGTGCATCAGGGGTTAGCTATGGCTACACCTTC. This sequence encodes CASSASGVSYGYTF.

This chain uses TRBV5-1 with TRBJ2-1; TRBD2 matches at 8 bases. The J segment lost 8 bases and the V segment lost 7 bases, leaving 20 bases of the junction unmatched. The length of the CDR3 is 17 residues. Germline CDR1 and CDR2: SGHRS and YFSETQ. CDR3 sequence reads: CASCPFRGLAGSDEQFF. The CDR3 bases are TGCGCCAGCTGCCCCTTTCGTGGATTAGCGGGATCGGATGAGCAGTTCTTC.

The chain employs TRBV28 and TRBJ2-4; D ambiguous. Per germline, CDR1 MDHEN and CDR2 SYDVKM. The CDR3 is made up of 14 amino acids. V lost 4 bases and J 3 bases, leaving 10 bases between the germline ends. In DNA, the CDR3 is TGTGCCAGCAGTTCCTACACTGGCAAAAACATTCAGTACTTC. This sequence encodes CASSSYTGKNIQYF.

This clone has just a few counts. The chain joins TRBV7-3 to TRBJ1-2; TRBD1 aligns across 9 bases. The CDR3 contains 15 residues. V trimming: 4 bases; J trimming: 4 bases; junction bases outside the gene matches: 7. The germline V gene encodes CDR1 SGHTA and CDR2 FQGTGA. CDR3 in DNA: TGTGCCAGCAGCTCTACAGGGGGCGCGGGCTATGGCTACACCTTC. Protein: CASSSTGGAGYGYTF.

CDR3 bases: TGCAGCGTTGATGGTCAGAGAACAGATACGCAGTATTTT. Protein product: CSVDGQRTDTQYF. The V gene is TRBV29-1, the J gene TRBJ2-3; D unresolved. Germline V gives CDR1 SQVTM, CDR2 ANQGSEA. The CDR3 contains 13 residues. With 3 bases removed from V and 3 bases from J, the gap between germline ends came to 10 bases.

V gene TRBV6-5 combines with J gene TRBJ2-3; D gene ambiguous. The V end lost 0 bases, the J end lost 2 bases, and 3 bases lay between the germline ends. The CDR3 spans 13 residues. The germline CDR1 and CDR2 sequences are MNHEY and SVGAGI. CDR3 sequence: CASSYSYTDTQYF. The CDR3 bases are TGTGCCAGCAGTTACTCATACACAGATACGCAGTATTTT.

V gene TRBV5-1 combines with J gene TRBJ2-2; TRBD1 is a possible D gene (6 bases). Trimming pared 5 bases from V and 1 base from J, leaving 9 bases between. The germline V gene has CDR1 SGHRS and CDR2 YFSETQ. The CDR3 length is 14 residues. CDR3 amino acids: CASRPTGNTGELFF. The DNA of the CDR3 is TGCGCCAGCAGACCGACAGGGAACACCGGGGAGCTGTTTTTT.

The rearrangement uses TRBV7-9 and TRBJ1-3; possible D gene TRBD1, 6 bases. CDR3 length: 15 residues. CDR1 and CDR2 (germline): SEHNR, FQNEAQ (reference sequence). Trimming removed 5 bases from V and 0 bases from J, with 11 bases in between. The CDR3 DNA sequence: TGTGCCAGCAGCCAGGACAGCCTCTCTGGAAACACCATATATTTT. Amino acid sequence: CASSQDSLSGNTIYF.

This chain joins TRBV4-1 and TRBJ2-6; D gene uncertain. Trimming removed 0 bases from V and 0 bases from J, with 6 bases in between. Germline values: CDR1 MGHRA, CDR2 YSYEKL. The CDR3 runs 16 residues. The DNA for the CDR3 is TGCGCCAGCAGCCAAGATCGGAGCTCTGGGGCCAACGTCCTGACTTTC. It translates to CASSQDRSSGANVLTF.

The chain combines TRBV5-1 with TRBJ1-4; D not resolved. This CDR3 has 15 amino acids. CDR1 and CDR2 from the germline V gene are SGHRS and YFSETQ. The V gene lost 2 bases and the J gene lost 7 bases, with 15 bases spanning the gap. Here the CDR3 DNA reads TGCGCCAGCAGCTTCGACGGGAGGGTTAGTGAAAAACTGTTTTTT. Its translation is CASSFDGRVSEKLFF.

The V call is TRBV30, the J call TRBJ2-1; the match to TRBD2 covers 7 bases. Trimming took 0 bases from V and 4 from J; bases not matched to a gene: 6. Germline V gene lookup returns CDR1 GTSNPN and CDR2 SVGIG (reference sequence). This CDR3 contains 15 residues. CDR3 region: CAWSVGSGVYNEQFF. CDR3 nucleotides: TGTGCCTGGAGTGTAGGAAGCGGGGTGTACAATGAGCAGTTCTTC.

This chain connects TRBV6-5 to TRBJ2-5; 7 bases align to TRBD1. The CDR3 is 13 residues long. Germline CDR1 reads MNHEY; CDR2 reads SVGAGI. Germline trimming cut 6 bases from V and 5 bases from J; bases unmatched to any gene: 6. This CDR3 reads CASRQGWGETQYF. The CDR3 DNA reads as TGTGCCAGCAGACAGGGGTGGGGGGAGACCCAGTACTTC.